The present T cell receptor beta chain was sequenced within a study of PD-1 blockade in classical Hodgkin lymphoma. To note about this clone: As yet, its antigen is unknown.

The study, taken as a whole, reports: CD4+ TCR diversity, unlike CD8+, rose significantly by C4D1. Patients starting nivolumab less than 1 year after ASCT had lower diversity and were excluded from later analyses. Undefined causes, possibly disease activity or prior therapy, underlie the repertoire differences.

Germline CDR1 is MNHEY and CDR2 is SVGAGI. V lost 5 bases, J lost 4 bases, and 12 bases lay in between. CDR3 length equals 15 residues. Here immunoSEQ multiplex PCR was the method, and the copy in TCRdb shows in-frame clones only, minus some. The table has 55,000 to 80,000 clones, about 91% seen once. Relapse was seen in all patients after autologous stem cell transplantation, and brentuximab vedotin exposure was variable. Best overall response was complete response, partial response or progressive disease in these relapsed/refractory classical Hodgkin lymphoma patients. The material was peripheral blood mononuclear cells (PBMCs), obtained at baseline. The genes are TRBV6-5 and TRBJ2-6, with D possibly being TRBD1 (5 bases). The clonotype was recovered from a human donor with classical Hodgkin lymphoma. CDR3 DNA sequence: TGTGCCAGCAGTGCCAGGGTCACGGGGGCCAACGTCCTGACTTTC. Protein sequence: CASSARVTGANVLTF.